The following is a T cell receptor beta chain sequence with its context. Antigen unknown. This could be a read error, since a much larger clone is one nucleotide away. The entry originates in a study of T cell responses to AZD1222 COVID-19 vaccine. The table came from immunoSEQ multiplex PCR; TCRdb's copy has only in-frame clones and leaves some out. This sample has about 130,000 clones, with 85% to 90% found just once. The CDR3 is 13 amino acids. Study-wide results and caveats: Distributed over spike, vaccine-associated CD4 TCRs predominated at 160-218 and 743-854. There were repertoire samples only from the period after the peak T cell response. Only six people who got AZD1222 tested seropositive at baseline. Reports say nearly half of spike-specific TCRs go after unmutated variant regions.

This chain uses TRBV12-3 or TRBV12-4 with TRBJ1-1; D is unclear. The source of this sequence is an adult in good health. The sequencing here drew on peripheral blood, taken on day 0 of AZD1222 vaccination. The CDR3 coding sequence is TGTGCCGGCAGTTTAGGTCCTAACACTGAAGCTTTCTTT. Encoded protein: CAGSLGPNTEAFF.